A single sample is the source of the 7 T cell receptor beta chains below, sequenced in a study of cytomegalovirus exposure and HLA in healthy donors. The PCR was carried out with 60 Vbeta primers and 13 Jbeta primers. Repertoires were generated with immunoSEQ multiplex PCR, while TCRdb's copy carries only in-frame clones and drops some. The sample yields 150,000 to 200,000 clones, more than 75% seen once. The sample consisted of PBMCs. All receptors derive from a woman between 50 and 59 years old in good health and CMV-seronegative.

This rearrangement joins TRBV7-2 to TRBJ2-5, with D possibly matching TRBD2 (5 bases). V was pared by 6 bases and J by 4 bases, with 12 bases between. The CDR3 extends over 13 amino acids. Germline V gene sequence: CDR1 SGHTA, CDR2 FQGNSA. CDR3 region: CASSSIRGETQYF. In nucleotides, the CDR3 is TGTGCCAGCAGTTCGATTCGGGGAGAGACCCAGTACTTC.

This clone was seen more than once but under ten times. The rearrangement uses TRBV4-1 and TRBJ2-1; no reliable D call. Germline CDR1 is MGHRA and CDR2 is YSYEKL. This CDR3 spans 15 amino acids. The ends were cut back, 1 base at V and 4 bases at J, with 11 bases in the middle. The CDR3 DNA sequence: TGCGCCAGCAGCCAAGGGAGATCCATGTACAATGAGCAGTTCTTC. It codes for CASSQGRSMYNEQFF.

The gene calls are TRBV29-1 and TRBJ1-4; D perhaps matches TRBD1 (6 bases). The germline CDR1 and CDR2 sequences are SQVTM and ANQGSEA. Trimming took 5 bases from V and 5 from J, leaving 18 bases between them. The CDR3 has 15 amino acids. CDR3: CSVTPPTGINEKLFF. The CDR3 DNA reads TGCAGCGTTACCCCCCCGACAGGCATAAATGAAAAACTGTTTTTT. The full variable domain, its missing parts supplied by reference TRBV29-1 and TRBJ1-4, is SAVISQKPSRDICQRGTSLTIQCQVDSQVTMMFWYRQQPGQSLTLIATANQGSEATYESGFVIDKFPISRPNLTFSTLTVSNMSPEDSSIYLCSVTPPTGINEKLFFGSGTQLSVL.

This clone was observed a few times. The chain combines TRBV9 with TRBJ2-1; weak D call: TRBD2 (6 bases). The V gene's germline CDR1 is SGDLS and CDR2 YYNGEE. CDR3 size: 14 residues. The ends were cut back, 4 bases at V and 10 bases at J, with 18 bases in the middle. This CDR3 reads CASSPFPLADEQFF. The CDR3 DNA is TGTGCCAGCAGCCCTTTCCCTTTAGCGGACGAGCAGTTCTTC.

This clone was seen a single time. This chain uses TRBV19 with TRBJ1-2; D not resolved. The CDR3 is 13 amino acids. In germline, CDR1 is LNHDA, CDR2 SQIVND (reference sequence). V shed 3 bases and J shed 8 bases, with 13 bases lying between them. The CDR3 spells CASSIAPEEGYTF. CDR3 sequence (DNA): TGTGCCAGTAGTATTGCTCCAGAGGAGGGCTACACCTTC.

The CDR3 spells CASSLAHEDGRPQHF. The CDR3 nucleotides read TGTGCCAGCAGCTTAGCGCATGAGGATGGCAGGCCCCAGCATTTT. J is TRBJ1-5 and V is TRBV7-9; D call uncertain. Germline values: CDR1 SEHNR, CDR2 FQNEAQ (reference sequence). This CDR3 spans 15 amino acids. Trimming shortened V by 0 bases and J by 9 bases, and 15 bases separated the two germline ends.

The chain employs TRBV5-4 and TRBJ2-5; TRBD2 aligns across 8 bases. The assigned J gene may be wrong: the sequence end matches TRBJ2-7 better. The CDR3 spans 14 residues. Germline V gene sequence: CDR1 SGHNT, CDR2 YYREEE (reference sequence). The CDR3 coding sequence is TGTGCCAGCAGCTTGGCGGGAGGGGTCTACGAGCAGTACTTC. It specifies CASSLAGGVYEQYF.